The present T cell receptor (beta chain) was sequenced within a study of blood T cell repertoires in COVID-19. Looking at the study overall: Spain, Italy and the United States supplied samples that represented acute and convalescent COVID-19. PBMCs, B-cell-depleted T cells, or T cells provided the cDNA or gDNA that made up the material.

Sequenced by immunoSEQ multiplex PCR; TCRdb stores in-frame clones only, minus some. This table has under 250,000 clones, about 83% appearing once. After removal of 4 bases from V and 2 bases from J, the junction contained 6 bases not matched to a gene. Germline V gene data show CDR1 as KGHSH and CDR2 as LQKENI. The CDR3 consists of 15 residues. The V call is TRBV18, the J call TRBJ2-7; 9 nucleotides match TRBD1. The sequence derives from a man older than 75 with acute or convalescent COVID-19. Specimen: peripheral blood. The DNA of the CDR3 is TGTGCCAGCTCACTTGGACAGGGGATCCCCTACGAGCAGTACTTC. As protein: CASSLGQGIPYEQYF.